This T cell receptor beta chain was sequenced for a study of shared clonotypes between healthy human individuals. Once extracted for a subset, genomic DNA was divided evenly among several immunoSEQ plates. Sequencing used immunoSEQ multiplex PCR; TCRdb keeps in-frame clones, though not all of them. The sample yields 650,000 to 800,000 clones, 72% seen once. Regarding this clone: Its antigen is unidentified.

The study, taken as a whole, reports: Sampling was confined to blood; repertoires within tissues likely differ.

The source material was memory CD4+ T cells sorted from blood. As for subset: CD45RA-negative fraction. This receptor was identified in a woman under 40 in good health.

This chain's CDR3 is CASSPPRQGRSPGKLFF. CDR3 DNA sequence: TGTGCCAGTAGTCCCCCTCGACAGGGAAGGAGCCCAGGAAAACTGTTTTTT. This chain connects TRBV19 to TRBJ1-4, with TRBD1 matching 7 bases. The CDR3 consists of 17 residues. CDR1 is LNHDA, CDR2 SQIVND, per germline (reference sequence). Trimming removed 5 bases from V and 10 bases from J; junction bases left unmatched: 19.